This T cell receptor (beta chain) was retrieved from a study of T-cell reconstitution after alpha-beta-depleted transplantation in children (dated by TCRdb to 2016 to 2017). Describing the broader study: Using TCR repertoire profiling, the study quantitatively followed how T-cell immune reconstitution unfolded in children after TCRalphabeta/CD19-depleted allogeneic hematopoietic cell transplantation. Here is what the overall study found, with its caveats: The apparently early recovery of alphabetaT-cell counts about two months after transplant reportedly depended on only several hundred rapidly expanded clones that came from non-depleted graft cells. In some patients, the high TCRbeta diversity seen at day 60 was put down to recipient T cells and intrathymic progenitors that had survived conditioning. Over the following months the frequencies of hyperexpanded clones went down, and after one year T-cell counts and TCRbeta diversity were mostly credited to newly produced T cells.

This clonotype occurred a few times. There is no known antigen for this receptor. No base quality values were provided; no much bigger clone lies one nucleotide off. Unmatched junction bases come to 8, with V trimmed by 5 bases and J by 4 bases. As encoded in the germline V gene, CDR1 is SQVTM while CDR2 is ANQGSEA. Measured from the cysteine to the phenylalanine, the CDR3 is 14 residues long. Kept here is only the CDR3 DNA, which spans 42 bases and is read in frame from base 1. The intended sense of this specimen's treatment or condition label: allogeneic hematopoietic cell transplantation with graft depleted of TCRalphabeta T cells and CD19 B cells. Transplant recipients were children who received TCRalphabeta/CD19-depleted allogeneic hematopoietic cell grafts. Receptor amplification or capture employed PCR. For sequencing, an Illumina HiSeq 2500 was employed. Molecular barcoding was employed in the preparation of TCR libraries, with unique molecular identifiers being used to normalize TCRbeta repertoire quantification. TCRdb trimmed the raw reads at Q25, called clones with MiXCR and kept productive beta chains. Every CDR3 protein is listed once, alongside the most common genes and DNA of its rows. The sample profile shows about 510,000 distinct CDR3 sequences; more than 9.5% of them were found once. Clones ranked in the top ten supply 14% of the sample.

The receptor was isolated from a female patient aged 2-9 years who had a stem cell transplant for aplastic anemia, so the T cells may come from the graft donor. The chain couples TRBV29-1 to TRBJ2-1, and 7 junction bases match TRBD2. This specimen was PBMCs, mostly from graft donor cells, taken 180 days after TCRalphabeta/CD19-depleted stem cell transplant. The CDR3 protein: CSVSPPGGYNEQFF. In nucleotides, the sequence is TGCAGCGTTAGTCCGCCGGGGGGTTACAATGAGCAGTTCTTC.